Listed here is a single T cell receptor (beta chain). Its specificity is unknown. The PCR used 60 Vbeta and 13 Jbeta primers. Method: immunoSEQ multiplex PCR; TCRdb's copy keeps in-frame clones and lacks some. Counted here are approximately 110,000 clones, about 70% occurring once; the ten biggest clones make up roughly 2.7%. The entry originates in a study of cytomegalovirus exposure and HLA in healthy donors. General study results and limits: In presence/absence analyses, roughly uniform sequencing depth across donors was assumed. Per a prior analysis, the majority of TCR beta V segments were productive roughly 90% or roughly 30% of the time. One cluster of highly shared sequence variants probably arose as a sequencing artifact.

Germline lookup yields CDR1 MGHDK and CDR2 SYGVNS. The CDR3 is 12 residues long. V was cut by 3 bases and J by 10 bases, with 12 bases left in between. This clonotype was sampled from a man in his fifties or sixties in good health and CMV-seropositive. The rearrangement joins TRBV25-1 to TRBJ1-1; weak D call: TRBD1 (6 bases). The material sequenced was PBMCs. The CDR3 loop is CASSEGLQGAFF. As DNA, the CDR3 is TGTGCCAGCAGTGAGGGGCTACAGGGAGCTTTCTTT.